This T cell receptor beta chain was sequenced in a study of blood T cell repertoires in COVID-19 (dated by TCRdb to the early 2020s). About the study as a whole: Samples from collaborators originated in the United States, Italy and Spain and spanned both the acute and convalescent phases of COVID-19. The prospective study material was composed of cDNA or gDNA derived from T cells, B-cell-depleted T cells, or PBMCs. Subjects who had been exposed to COVID-19, were actively infected with it, or had recovered from it provided the deeply sampled blood TCRbeta repertoires that made up the dataset. The repertoires were released in a freely available public database intended as a resource for research on the immune response to SARS-CoV-2. The samples were drawn from two sources: the first 160 participants of the ongoing ImmuneRACE study, and 1,000 to 1,500 subjects contributed by 6 global collaborators. Nearly every sample came with metadata listing a de-identified subject ID, COVID-19 status, age in years and sex. Where available, HLA class I and class II types were taken from metadata supplied by the sample provider and were not determined by assay-based typing.

Collaborating institutions collected whole blood in K2EDTA tubes following their own protocols. For TCRbeta analysis, collaborator samples were shipped as frozen whole blood, as isolated PBMCs, or as DNA extracted from either sample type. TCRbeta CDR3 regions were amplified from genomic DNA by means of the immunoSEQ Assay, a bias-controlled multiplex PCR. Regarding the original processing steps: The number of nucleated cells in each sample was estimated from the amplification of reference gene primers within the assay. To quantify the absolute abundance of each unique TCRbeta CDR3 rearrangement, sequence reads were collapsed and filtered. For each sample, productive Simpson clonality was calculated as the square root of Simpson's diversity index over productive rearrangements. Imported from immuneACCESS, the table was reduced by TCRdb to in-frame sequences with V and J called. These copies leave out some clones; in studies compared against another copy, an unresolved V gene accounts for under half, and the cause of the remainder is not known. That table gives V, J and clone size, and the DNA gave D and trimming. The sample yields a few hundred thousand clones; approximately 85% were counted once. The ten largest account for 1.5% to 2% of the sample.

A remark on this clone: The antigen it recognizes is unknown. No base quality information exists; no much larger clone differs at one position.

The paper as a whole reports these results and caveats: The amount of clinical and demographic metadata varied by source and participant and was provided uncurated.

From V the trimming removes 6 bases and from J it removes 4 bases, while the gene matches leave 10 bases of the junction unaccounted for. The germline V gene (reference sequence) supplies CDR1 MNHEY and CDR2 SMNVEV. The CDR3 contains 15 residues, cysteine and phenylalanine counted. Solely the CDR3 DNA is kept, with 45 bases framed from the first base. The chain is assembled from TRBV27 and TRBJ1-2, with TRBD1 identical over 8 junction bases. The TCR sequence derives from a woman in her forties or fifties with acute or convalescent COVID-19. Material for sequencing was peripheral blood. The CDR3 loop reads CASSSQDRDGYGYTF. The nucleotides are TGTGCCAGCAGCTCCCAGGACAGGGACGGCTATGGCTACACCTTC.